This T cell receptor beta chain was identified in a study of T cell repertoires in cytomegalovirus infection. Background on the study: Public TCR beta signatures were indicative of both CMV infection and a matching HLA type.

From the reads, TCRdb called clonotypes with MiXCR, one entry per CDR3 protein. Here the sample spans 600,000 to 700,000 distinct CDR3 sequences, about 33% being singletons. The CDR3 extends over 15 amino acids. The V and J ends lost 7 bases and 7 bases respectively, with 17 bases between them. This clonotype was seen a handful of times. Its antigen is still unknown. This chain links TRBV12-3 or TRBV12-4 with TRBJ1-6; D may be TRBD1 (6 bases). This material consisted of cultured PBMCs, taken from culture after CMV antigen stimulation. This TCR was sampled from a human donor in good health (CMV status not recorded). Some clones in this sample may be carry-over from other donors' samples. The CDR3 region is CASTVAGGRNSPLHF. CDR3 nucleotide sequence: TGTGCCAGCACCGTTGCTGGGGGGCGAAATTCACCCCTCCACTTT.